The entry that follows covers one T cell receptor beta chain sequence. Its antigen is unidentified. This entry belongs to a study of identical twins. General study points: Conclusions came from cross-sectional statistical analysis, not from following the same donors.

Deletions cut 3 bases from V and 2 bases from J, with 7 bases between. The CDR3 spans 13 residues. CDR1 is SGHTA and CDR2 is FQGNSA in the germline V gene. Through template switching, a universal primer site was introduced, and the cDNA contained unique molecular identifiers. From the 5' RACE reads, TCRdb called clonotypes with MiXCR, one entry per CDR3 protein. Found here are 400,000 to 500,000 distinct CDR3 sequences, 18% of them singletons; the top ten hold around 10%. This clonotype originated in a man aged 45-65 years in good health. Material for sequencing was naive T cells sorted from blood. The V gene is TRBV7-2, the J gene TRBJ1-1; D gene ambiguous. CDR3 sequence: CASSLMGNTEAFF. In nucleotides, the CDR3 is TGTGCCAGCAGCTTGATGGGAAACACTGAAGCTTTCTTT.